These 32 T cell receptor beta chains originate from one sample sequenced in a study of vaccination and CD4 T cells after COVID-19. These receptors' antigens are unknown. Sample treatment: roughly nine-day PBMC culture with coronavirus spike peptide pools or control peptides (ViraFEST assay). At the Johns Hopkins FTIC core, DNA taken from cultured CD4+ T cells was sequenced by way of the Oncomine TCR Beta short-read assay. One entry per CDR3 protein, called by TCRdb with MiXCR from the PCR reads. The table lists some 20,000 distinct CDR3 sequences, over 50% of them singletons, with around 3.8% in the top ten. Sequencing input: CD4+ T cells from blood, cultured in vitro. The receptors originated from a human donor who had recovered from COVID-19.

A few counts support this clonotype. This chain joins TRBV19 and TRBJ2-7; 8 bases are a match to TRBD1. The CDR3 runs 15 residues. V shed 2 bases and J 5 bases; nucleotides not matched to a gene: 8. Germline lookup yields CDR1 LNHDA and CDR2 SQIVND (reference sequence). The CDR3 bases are TGTGCCAGTAGTATATCGGACAGGGCCTTCGACGAGCAGTACTTC. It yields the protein CASSISDRAFDEQYF.

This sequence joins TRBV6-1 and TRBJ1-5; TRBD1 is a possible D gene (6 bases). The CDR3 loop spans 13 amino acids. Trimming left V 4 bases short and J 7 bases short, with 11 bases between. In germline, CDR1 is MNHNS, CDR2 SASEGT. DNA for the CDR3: TGTGCCAGCAGTGGGGGGCCGGGGCAGCCCCAGCATTTT. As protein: CASSGGPGQPQHF.

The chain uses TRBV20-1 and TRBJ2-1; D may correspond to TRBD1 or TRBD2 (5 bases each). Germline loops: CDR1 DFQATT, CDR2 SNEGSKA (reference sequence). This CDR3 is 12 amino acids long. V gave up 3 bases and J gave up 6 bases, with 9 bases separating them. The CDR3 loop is CSARGTRNEQFF. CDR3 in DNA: TGCAGTGCTAGGGGGACCCGCAATGAGCAGTTCTTC.

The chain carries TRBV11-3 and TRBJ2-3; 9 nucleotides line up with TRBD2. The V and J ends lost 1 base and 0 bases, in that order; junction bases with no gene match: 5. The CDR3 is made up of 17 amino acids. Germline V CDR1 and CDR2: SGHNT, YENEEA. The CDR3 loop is CASSLALAGPSTDTQYF. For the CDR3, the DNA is TGTGCCAGCAGCTTAGCTCTAGCGGGACCTAGCACAGATACGCAGTATTTT.

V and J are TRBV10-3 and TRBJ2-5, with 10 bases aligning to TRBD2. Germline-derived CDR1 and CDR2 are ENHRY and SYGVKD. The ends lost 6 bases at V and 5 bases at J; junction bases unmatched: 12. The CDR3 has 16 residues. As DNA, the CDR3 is TGTGCCATCAGGGGAACTAGCGGGGCCTACGGGGAGACCCAGTACTTC. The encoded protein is CAIRGTSGAYGETQYF.

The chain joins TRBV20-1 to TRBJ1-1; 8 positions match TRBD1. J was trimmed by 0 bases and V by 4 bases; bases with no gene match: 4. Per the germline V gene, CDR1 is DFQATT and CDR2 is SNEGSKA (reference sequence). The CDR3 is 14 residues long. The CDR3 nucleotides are TGCAGTGCTACCCGACAGGGGATGAACACTGAAGCTTTCTTT. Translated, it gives CSATRQGMNTEAFF.

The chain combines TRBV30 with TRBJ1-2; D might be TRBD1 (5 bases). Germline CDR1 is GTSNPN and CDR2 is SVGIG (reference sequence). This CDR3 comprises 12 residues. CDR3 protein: CAASGGNYGYTF. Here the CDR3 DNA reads TGTGCTGCTAGTGGGGGAAACTATGGCTACACCTTC.

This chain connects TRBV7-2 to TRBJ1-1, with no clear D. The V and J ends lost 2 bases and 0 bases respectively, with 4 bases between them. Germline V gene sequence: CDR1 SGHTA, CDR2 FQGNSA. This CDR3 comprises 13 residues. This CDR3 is CASSLRLNTEAFF. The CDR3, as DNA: TGTGCCAGCAGCTTAAGACTGAACACTGAAGCTTTCTTT.

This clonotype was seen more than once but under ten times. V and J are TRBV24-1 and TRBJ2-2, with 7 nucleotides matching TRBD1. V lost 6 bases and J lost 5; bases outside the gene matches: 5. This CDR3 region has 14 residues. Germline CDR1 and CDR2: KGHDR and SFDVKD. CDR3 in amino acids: CATSPTGYTGELFF. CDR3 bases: TGTGCCACCAGTCCGACAGGGTATACCGGGGAGCTGTTTTTT.

The CDR3 nucleotides are TGTGCCAGCAGCCCTAGACTAGCGGGGGTCACAGATACGCAGTATTTT. The encoded protein is CASSPRLAGVTDTQYF. This chain links TRBV7-2 with TRBJ2-3; TRBD2 agrees at 12 bases. CDR3 length equals 16 residues. Germline trimming cut 5 bases from V and 2 bases from J; bases unmatched to any gene: 5. From germline, CDR1 is SGHTA and CDR2 FQGNSA.

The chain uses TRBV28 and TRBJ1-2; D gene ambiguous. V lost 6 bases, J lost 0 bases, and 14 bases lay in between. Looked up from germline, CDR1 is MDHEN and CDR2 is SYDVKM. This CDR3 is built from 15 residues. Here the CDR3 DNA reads TGTGCCAGCAGGCCCACCGGGCAGGCTAACTATGGCTACACCTTC. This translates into CASRPTGQANYGYTF.

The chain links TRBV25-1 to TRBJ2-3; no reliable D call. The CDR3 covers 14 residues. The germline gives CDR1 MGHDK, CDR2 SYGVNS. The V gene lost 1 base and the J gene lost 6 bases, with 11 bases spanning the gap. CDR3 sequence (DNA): TGTGCCAGCAGTGAATCCATAGGGATCGATACGCAGTATTTT. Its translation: CASSESIGIDTQYF. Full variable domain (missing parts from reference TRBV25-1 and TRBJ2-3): EADIYQTPRYLVIGTGKKITLECSQTMGHDKMYWYQQDPGMELHLIHYSYGVNSTEKGDLSSESTVSRIRTEHFPLTLESARPSHTSQYLCASSESIGIDTQYFGPGTRLTVL.

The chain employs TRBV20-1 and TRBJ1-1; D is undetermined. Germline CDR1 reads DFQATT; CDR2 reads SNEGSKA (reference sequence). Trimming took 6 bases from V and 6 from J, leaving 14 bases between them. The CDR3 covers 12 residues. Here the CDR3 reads CSAPAQVSEAFF. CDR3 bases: TGCAGTGCCCCCGCTCAGGTCTCTGAAGCTTTCTTT.

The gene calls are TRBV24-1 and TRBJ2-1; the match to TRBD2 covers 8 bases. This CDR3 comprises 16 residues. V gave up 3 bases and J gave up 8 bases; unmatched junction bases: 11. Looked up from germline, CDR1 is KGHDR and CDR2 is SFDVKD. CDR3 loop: CATSDPGTRGIDEQFF. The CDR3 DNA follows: TGTGCCACCAGTGATCCCGGGACTAGAGGTATCGATGAGCAGTTCTTC.

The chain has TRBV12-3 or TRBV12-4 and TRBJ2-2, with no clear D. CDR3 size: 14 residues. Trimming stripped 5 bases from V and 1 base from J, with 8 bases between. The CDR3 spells CASSLVRNTGELFF. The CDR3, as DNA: TGTGCCAGCAGTCTAGTACGGAACACCGGGGAGCTGTTTTTT.

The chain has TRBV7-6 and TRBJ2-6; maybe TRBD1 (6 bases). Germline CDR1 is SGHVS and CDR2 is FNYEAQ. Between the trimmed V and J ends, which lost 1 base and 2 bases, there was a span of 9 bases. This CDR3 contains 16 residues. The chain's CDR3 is CASSLVTGPGANVLTF. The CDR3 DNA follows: TGTGCCAGCAGCTTAGTTACAGGGCCTGGGGCCAACGTCCTGACTTTC.

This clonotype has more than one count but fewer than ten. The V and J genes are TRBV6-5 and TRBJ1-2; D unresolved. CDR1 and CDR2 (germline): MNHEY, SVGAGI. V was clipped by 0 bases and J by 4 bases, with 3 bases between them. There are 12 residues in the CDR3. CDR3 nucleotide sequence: TGTGCCAGCAGTTACTCGGTCTATGGCTACACCTTC. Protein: CASSYSVYGYTF.

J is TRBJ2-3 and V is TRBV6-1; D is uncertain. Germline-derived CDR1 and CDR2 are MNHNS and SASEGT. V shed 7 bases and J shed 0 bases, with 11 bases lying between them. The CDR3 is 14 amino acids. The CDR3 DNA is TGTGCCAGCATAATGGCCAGGAGCACAGATACGCAGTATTTT. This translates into CASIMARSTDTQYF.

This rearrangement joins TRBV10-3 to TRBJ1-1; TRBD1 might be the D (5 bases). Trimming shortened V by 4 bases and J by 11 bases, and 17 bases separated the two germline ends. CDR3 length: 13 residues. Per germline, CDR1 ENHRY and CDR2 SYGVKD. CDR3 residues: CAISVIPGDEAFF. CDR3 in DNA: TGTGCCATCAGTGTTATTCCGGGGGACGAGGCTTTCTTT.

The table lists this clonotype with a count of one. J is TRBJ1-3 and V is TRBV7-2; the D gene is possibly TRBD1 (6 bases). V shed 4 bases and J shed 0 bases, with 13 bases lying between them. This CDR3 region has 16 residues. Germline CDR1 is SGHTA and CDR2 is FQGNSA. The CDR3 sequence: CASSSFQGISGNTIYF. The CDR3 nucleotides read TGTGCCAGCAGCTCCTTCCAGGGGATCTCTGGAAACACCATATATTTT.

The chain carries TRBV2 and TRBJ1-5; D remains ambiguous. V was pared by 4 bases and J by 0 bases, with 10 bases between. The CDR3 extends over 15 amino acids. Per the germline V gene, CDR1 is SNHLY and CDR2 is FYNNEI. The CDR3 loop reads CASSVTGNSNQPQHF. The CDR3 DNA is TGTGCCAGCAGTGTGACGGGTAATAGCAATCAGCCCCAGCATTTT.

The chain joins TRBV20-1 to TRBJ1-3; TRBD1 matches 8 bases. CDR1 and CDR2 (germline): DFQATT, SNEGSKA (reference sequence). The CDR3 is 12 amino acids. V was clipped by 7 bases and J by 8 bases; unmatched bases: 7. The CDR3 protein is CSGTGGRDTIYF. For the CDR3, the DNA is TGCAGTGGAACAGGGGGGAGAGACACCATATATTTT.

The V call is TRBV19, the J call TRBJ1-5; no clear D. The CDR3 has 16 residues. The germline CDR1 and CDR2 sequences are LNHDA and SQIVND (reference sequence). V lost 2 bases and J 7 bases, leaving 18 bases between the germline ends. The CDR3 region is CASSIIYTKSGQPQHF. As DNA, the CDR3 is TGTGCCAGTAGTATAATATACACGAAAAGCGGACAGCCCCAGCATTTT.

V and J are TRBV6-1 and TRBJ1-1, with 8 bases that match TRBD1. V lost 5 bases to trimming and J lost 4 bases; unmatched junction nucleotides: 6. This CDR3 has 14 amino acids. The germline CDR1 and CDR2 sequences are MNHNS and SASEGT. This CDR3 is CASSTQGVGTEAFF. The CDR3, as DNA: TGTGCCAGCAGTACACAGGGGGTTGGCACTGAAGCTTTCTTT.

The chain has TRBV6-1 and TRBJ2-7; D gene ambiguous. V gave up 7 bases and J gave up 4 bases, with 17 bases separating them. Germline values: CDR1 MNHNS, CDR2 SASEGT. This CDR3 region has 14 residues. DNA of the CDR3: TGTGCCAGCAAGGCCCAAAGGAATGGTTACGAGCAGTACTTC. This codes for CASKAQRNGYEQYF.

CDR3 region: CASSELRFTGELFF. The CDR3 region has the DNA TGTGCCAGCAGTGAACTTAGGTTCACCGGGGAGCTGTTTTTT. V gene TRBV6-1 combines with J gene TRBJ2-2; no reliable D call. This CDR3 comprises 14 residues. V was trimmed by 2 bases and J by 4 bases, leaving 8 bases between them. Per germline, CDR1 MNHNS and CDR2 SASEGT.

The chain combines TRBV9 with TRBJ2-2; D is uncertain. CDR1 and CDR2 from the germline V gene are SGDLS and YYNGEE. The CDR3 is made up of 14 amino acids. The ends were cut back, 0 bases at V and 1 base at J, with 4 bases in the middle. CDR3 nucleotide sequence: TGTGCCAGCAGCGTAGGGCAGAACACCGGGGAGCTGTTTTTT. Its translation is CASSVGQNTGELFF.

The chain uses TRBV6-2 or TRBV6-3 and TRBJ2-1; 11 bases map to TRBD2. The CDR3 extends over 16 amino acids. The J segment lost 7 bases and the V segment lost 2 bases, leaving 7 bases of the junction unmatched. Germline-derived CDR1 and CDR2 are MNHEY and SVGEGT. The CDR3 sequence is CASSYTLAGGRNEQFF. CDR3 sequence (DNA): TGTGCCAGCAGTTACACCCTAGCGGGAGGTAGGAATGAGCAGTTCTTC.

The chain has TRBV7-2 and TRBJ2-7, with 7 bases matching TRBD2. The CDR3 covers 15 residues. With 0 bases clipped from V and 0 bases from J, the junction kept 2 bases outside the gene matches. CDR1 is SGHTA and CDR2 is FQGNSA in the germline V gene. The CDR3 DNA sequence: TGTGCCAGCAGCTTAGCGGGGGGGAGCTCCTACGAGCAGTACTTC. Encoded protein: CASSLAGGSSYEQYF.

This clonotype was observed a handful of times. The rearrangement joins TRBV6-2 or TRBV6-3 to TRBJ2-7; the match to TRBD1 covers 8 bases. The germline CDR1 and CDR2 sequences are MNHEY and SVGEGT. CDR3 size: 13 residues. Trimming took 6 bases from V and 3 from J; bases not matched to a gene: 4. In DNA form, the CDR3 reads TGTGCCAGCAGGCGGACAGGGAGCTACGAGCAGTACTTC. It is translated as CASRRTGSYEQYF.

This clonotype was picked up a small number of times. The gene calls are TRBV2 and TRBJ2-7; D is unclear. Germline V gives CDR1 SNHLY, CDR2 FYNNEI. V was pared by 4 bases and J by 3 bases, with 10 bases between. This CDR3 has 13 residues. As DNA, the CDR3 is TGTGCCAGCAGTGGAGTTGGCCTCTACGAGCAGTACTTC. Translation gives CASSGVGLYEQYF.

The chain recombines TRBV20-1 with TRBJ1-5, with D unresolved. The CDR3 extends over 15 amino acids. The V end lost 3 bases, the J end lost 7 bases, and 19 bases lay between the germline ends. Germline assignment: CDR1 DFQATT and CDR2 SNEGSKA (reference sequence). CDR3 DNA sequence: TGCAGTGCTAGCCCGGGTCTGGGGAATTCGCAGCCCCAGCATTTT. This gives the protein CSASPGLGNSQPQHF.